These T cell receptor beta chains were read from a single sample in a study of blood T cell repertoires in COVID-19. Assay: immunoSEQ multiplex PCR; the TCRdb copy retains only in-frame clones and omits some. Of around 91,000 clones listed, around 82% were seen once; the top ten hold roughly 12%. Sequencing was performed on peripheral blood. The receptors derive from a human donor in a cohort sampled during active COVID-19. Both conserved end residues are trimmed from each CDR3. D genes are given only for firm matches. Some rows have no size entry. The others give once, few or many, or a class for an expanded clone.

J	V	size	D	CDR3
TRBJ1-2	TRBV14	NA	NA	ASSHGAQPNYGYT
TRBJ2-7	TRBV7-3	NA	TRBD2	ASSPQLAGGPEQY
TRBJ2-7	TRBV11-2	NA	TRBD2	ASSLRLASYEQY
TRBJ2-7	TRBV28	NA	TRBD1	ASSLDRGGEQY
TRBJ1-4	TRBV9	NA	TRBD1	ASSGGQGKNEKLF
TRBJ1-5	TRBV4-2	few	NA	ASSQDSGENQPQH
TRBJ2-1	TRBV4-3	NA	NA	ASSQGWSVSYNEQF
TRBJ1-5	TRBV4-1	NA	NA	ASSRLGAAAFNQPQH
TRBJ2-3	TRBV7-3	NA	TRBD2	ASSLMVTSGIHTQY
TRBJ2-7	TRBV29-1	NA	TRBD2	SLRTSGSHEQY
TRBJ2-3	TRBV7-9	NA	NA	ASSFGQFTDTQY
TRBJ1-2	TRBV3-1/TRBV3-2	many	NA	ASSRAGYGYT
TRBJ2-7	TRBV27	NA	TRBD1	ASSFRTGTVEQY